One sample yielded the 24 T cell receptor beta chains listed below, sequenced in a study of Ad26.COV2.S vaccination and SARS-CoV-2 variants. The protocol was immunoSEQ multiplex PCR, while the TCRdb copy is restricted to in-frame clones and leaves out a portion. The sample includes about 320,000 clones, roughly 84% of them seen just once. This sample's treatment: some 20 received Ad26.COV2.S at low or high dose, single or two shots; about 5 received placebo; per-sample allocation not given. Each sample was drawn 63 days after the first injection (of vaccine or placebo). The sequences come from peripheral blood, collected in a trial of Ad26.COV2.S vaccine versus placebo. Source of these receptors: a person aged 18-65 years who received the Ad26.COV2.S COVID-19 vaccine or a placebo.

This sequence joins TRBV5-1 and TRBJ2-3, with 8 bases identical to TRBD1. V lost 2 bases, J lost 9 bases, and 17 bases stayed unmatched. Germline V gene data show CDR1 as SGHRS and CDR2 as YFSETQ. CDR3 size: 17 residues. This chain's CDR3 is CASSFEPLTGVRGTQYF. In DNA, the CDR3 is TGCGCCAGCAGCTTCGAACCCTTGACAGGGGTAAGGGGCACGCAGTATTTT.

The chain combines TRBV5-6 with TRBJ2-7, with no clear D. Trimming stripped 4 bases from V and 0 bases from J, with 20 bases between. This CDR3 is 17 amino acids long. CDR1 and CDR2 from the germline V gene are SGHDT and YYEEEE. The CDR3 bases are TGTGCCAGCAGCGTACCTCCGGTCCCGCCGAGCTCCTACGAGCAGTACTTC. As protein: CASSVPPVPPSSYEQYF. Full variable domain (rest looked up from reference TRBV5-6 and TRBJ2-7): DAGVTQSPTHLIKTRGQQVTLRCSPKSGHDTVSWYQQALGQGPQFIFQYYEEEERQRGNFPDRFSGHQFPNYSSELNVNALLLGDSALYLCASSVPPVPPSSYEQYFGPGTRLTVT.

V and J are TRBV5-4 and TRBJ2-3, with D perhaps matching TRBD2 (5 bases). The CDR3 is 17 residues long. V lost 2 bases and J 1 base, leaving 17 bases between the germline ends. From germline, CDR1 is SGHNT and CDR2 YYREEE (reference sequence). The CDR3 region has the DNA TGTGCCAGCAGCTTCCTGCTAGCTCCTTCGGGCACAGATACGCAGTATTTT. It encodes CASSFLLAPSGTDTQYF.

The chain combines TRBV6-5 with TRBJ2-1, with 9 bases matching TRBD1. The CDR3 covers 15 residues. The germline V gene has CDR1 MNHEY and CDR2 SVGAGI. J lost 9 bases, V lost 6 bases, and 12 bases had no gene match. The CDR3 nucleotides read TGTGCCAGCAGATTACAGGGGGCAGGCAGTGGTGAGCAGTTCTTC. Its protein is CASRLQGAGSGEQFF.

The chain is built from TRBV7-3 and TRBJ1-3; perhaps TRBD1 as D (6 bases). V lost 1 base to trimming and J lost 3 bases, with 13 bases between them. Germline V gene sequence: CDR1 SGHTA, CDR2 FQGTGA. The CDR3 covers 16 residues. CDR3 region: CASSLNSAGDGNTIYF. Written as DNA, the CDR3 is TGTGCCAGCAGCTTAAACAGTGCAGGGGATGGAAACACCATATATTTT.

This chain joins TRBV6-5 and TRBJ2-1, with D maybe TRBD2 (7 bases). Germline V gene sequence: CDR1 MNHEY, CDR2 SVGAGI. The CDR3 loop spans 14 amino acids. Trimming took off 7 bases at V and 0 bases at J, with 10 bases between the two ends. The CDR3 sequence is CASKAGASYNEQFF. The DNA of the CDR3 is TGTGCCAGCAAGGCGGGGGCCTCCTACAATGAGCAGTTCTTC.

The V call is TRBV5-1, the J call TRBJ1-1; D call uncertain. Trimming removed 0 bases at V and 2 bases at J, with 8 bases between. This CDR3 has 14 amino acids. CDR1 is SGHRS, CDR2 YFSETQ, per germline. This chain's CDR3 is CASSLANPNTEAFF. The CDR3 DNA follows: TGCGCCAGCAGCTTGGCCAATCCCAACACTGAAGCTTTCTTT.

V usage is TRBV29-1 and J usage is TRBJ1-2, with D unclear. With 4 bases removed from V and 7 bases from J, the gap between germline ends came to 10 bases. This CDR3 has 11 residues. Looked up from germline, CDR1 is SQVTM and CDR2 is ANQGSEA. CDR3 in DNA: TGCAGCGTTGGGGCGTGGGGTGGCTACACCTTC. This sequence encodes CSVGAWGGYTF.

This sequence joins TRBV7-3 and TRBJ2-7; 10 bases are shared with TRBD1. The CDR3 spans 15 residues. The junction had 3 bases not matched to a gene; V was cut back by 3 bases and J by 1 base. Germline values: CDR1 SGHTA, CDR2 FQGTGA. CDR3 protein: CASSLGQGLSYEQYF. CDR3 bases: TGTGCCAGCAGCTTGGGACAGGGGCTTTCCTACGAGCAGTACTTC. Full variable domain (outside the CDR3, taken from reference TRBV7-3 and TRBJ2-7): GAGVSQTPSNKVTEKGKYVELRCDPISGHTALYWYRQSLGQGPEFLIYFQGTGAADDSGLPNDRFFAVRPEGSVSTLKIQRTERGDSAVYLCASSLGQGLSYEQYFGPGTRLTVT.

This sequence joins TRBV5-6 and TRBJ2-7; 8 positions agree with TRBD1. J was trimmed by 4 bases and V by 3 bases; bases with no gene match: 3. The CDR3 is 13 residues long. Germline V gene lookup returns CDR1 SGHDT and CDR2 YYEEEE. CDR3: CASSSDRGYEQYF. The DNA of the CDR3 is TGTGCCAGCAGCTCTGACAGGGGATACGAGCAGTACTTC.

This chain links TRBV9 with TRBJ2-3, with TRBD2 matching 9 bases. The CDR3 is made up of 15 amino acids. The germline gives CDR1 SGDLS, CDR2 YYNGEE. The ends lost 0 bases at V and 1 base at J; junction bases unmatched: 0. CDR3 protein: CASSVGGGGTDTQYF. DNA for the CDR3: TGTGCCAGCAGCGTAGGCGGGGGGGGCACAGATACGCAGTATTTT.

V usage is TRBV5-4 and J usage is TRBJ2-7; 8 nucleotides agree with TRBD2. Germline V gene sequence: CDR1 SGHNT, CDR2 YYREEE (reference sequence). The V and J ends lost 3 bases and 2 bases, in that order; junction bases with no gene match: 4. This CDR3 has 14 amino acids. The CDR3: CASSSGGAAYEQYF. CDR3 nucleotides: TGTGCCAGCAGCTCCGGGGGGGCCGCCTACGAGCAGTACTTC. Full variable domain (outside the CDR3, taken from reference TRBV5-4 and TRBJ2-7): ETGVTQSPTHLIKTRGQQVTLRCSSQSGHNTVSWYQQALGQGPQFIFQYYREEENGRGNFPPRFSGLQFPNYSSELNVNALELDDSALYLCASSSGGAAYEQYFGPGTRLTVT.

In the case of this clone: The sample has other DNA sequences that encode this CDR3 too. V gene TRBV3-1 (or the pseudogene TRBV3-2) combines with J gene TRBJ2-1; D is undetermined. Deletions cut 1 base from V and 1 base from J, with 2 bases between. The germline V gene has CDR1 LGHDT and CDR2 YNNKEL (reference sequence). This CDR3 is 13 amino acids long. CDR3 sequence: CASSQGSYNEQFF. In DNA, the CDR3 is TGTGCCAGCAGCCAAGGGTCCTACAATGAGCAGTTCTTC.

The chain couples TRBV14 to TRBJ2-4, with D unclear. Germline values: CDR1 SGHDN, CDR2 FVKESK. The CDR3 consists of 14 residues. Trimming pared 1 base from V and 1 base from J, leaving 5 bases between. CDR3 protein: CASSQVGAKNIQYF. CDR3 sequence (DNA): TGTGCCAGCAGCCAAGTGGGCGCCAAAAACATTCAGTACTTC.

The chain links TRBV30 to TRBJ2-7; D is undetermined. The CDR3 contains 11 residues. CDR1 is GTSNPN, CDR2 SVGIG, per germline (reference sequence). V shed 1 base and J shed 4 bases, with 5 bases lying between them. This CDR3 reads CAWSGKYEQYF. The DNA of the CDR3 is TGTGCCTGGAGTGGGAAATACGAGCAGTACTTC.

This sequence joins TRBV6-5 and TRBJ1-1; 11 nucleotides agree with TRBD1. Unmatched junction bases numbered 2, after V lost 0 bases and J lost 2 bases. Germline values: CDR1 MNHEY, CDR2 SVGAGI. This CDR3 spans 16 amino acids. The CDR3 protein is CASSYSGTGGNTEAFF. Written as DNA, the CDR3 is TGTGCCAGCAGTTACTCGGGGACAGGGGGAAACACTGAAGCTTTCTTT.

J is TRBJ2-7 and V is TRBV27; D is uncertain. CDR1 and CDR2 from the germline V gene are MNHEY and SMNVEV (reference sequence). CDR3 length equals 14 residues. Trimming pared 2 bases from V and 3 bases from J, leaving 11 bases between. Here the CDR3 DNA reads TGTGCCAGCAGTTTAGACAAGGCAAACTACGAGCAGTACTTC. Translated: CASSLDKANYEQYF.

The CDR3: CASRSFLRLAGETQETQYF. The CDR3 DNA reads TGTGCCAGCCGTTCCTTTTTGAGACTAGCGGGGGAAACTCAAGAGACCCAGTACTTC. The V gene is TRBV5-6, the J gene TRBJ2-5; TRBD2 aligns across 12 bases. Losses at the gene ends were 7 bases for V and 2 bases for J; bases not matched to a gene: 18. Germline CDR1 reads SGHDT; CDR2 reads YYEEEE. This CDR3 comprises 19 residues.

This clone was seen only once. The rearrangement links TRBV7-9 to TRBJ1-2; TRBD1 matches at 7 bases. Germline V lookup: CDR1 SEHNR, CDR2 FQNEAQ (reference sequence). CDR3 length: 12 amino acids. The ends lost 8 bases at V and 5 bases at J; junction bases unmatched: 5. The DNA for the CDR3 is TGTGCCAGCGGGGGGACAGCTTATGGCTACACCTTC. Its protein is CASGGTAYGYTF.

The rearrangement links TRBV11-2 to TRBJ1-2, with unresolved D. Germline loops: CDR1 SGHAT, CDR2 FQNNGV. This CDR3 has 15 amino acids. V lost 0 bases to trimming and J lost 4 bases, with 12 bases between them. The CDR3 spells CASSLEKGLGYGYTF. CDR3 DNA: TGTGCCAGCAGCTTAGAAAAGGGTTTAGGCTATGGCTACACCTTC.

The chain is built from TRBV6-5 and TRBJ1-1; 11 bases map to TRBD1. The CDR3 runs to 15 residues. Germline trimming cut 5 bases from V and 3 bases from J; bases unmatched to any gene: 5. The germline V gene encodes CDR1 MNHEY and CDR2 SVGAGI. The CDR3 loop reads CASSRRTGGDTEAFF. For the CDR3, the DNA is TGTGCCAGCAGTAGAAGGACAGGGGGCGACACTGAAGCTTTCTTT.

The chain couples TRBV7-9 to TRBJ1-2, with TRBD1 matching 9 bases. Germline assignment: CDR1 SEHNR and CDR2 FQNEAQ (reference sequence). Trimming took 4 bases from V and 4 from J; bases not matched to a gene: 4. The CDR3 runs 14 residues. The CDR3 nucleotides read TGTGCCAGCAGCTCGGGACAGGGCGGCTATGGCTACACCTTC. Protein: CASSSGQGGYGYTF.

The chain links TRBV7-8 to TRBJ2-1; possible D gene TRBD2, 6 bases. V was pared by 5 bases and J by 8 bases, with 13 bases between. Germline V gives CDR1 SGHVS, CDR2 FQNEAQ. The CDR3 totals 13 residues. Here the CDR3 reads CASSLGGGDEQFF. In DNA form, the CDR3 reads TGTGCCAGCAGCCTGGGGGGTGGCGATGAGCAGTTCTTC. Filled out from reference TRBV7-8 and TRBJ2-1, the complete variable domain reads GAGVSQSPRYKVAKRGQDVALRCDPISGHVSLFWYQQALGQGPEFLTYFQNEAQLDKSGLPSDRFFAERPEGSVSTLKIQRTQQEDSAVYLCASSLGGGDEQFFGPGTRLTVL.

This chain links TRBV10-3 with TRBJ2-1; TRBD2 matches 11 bases. The J segment lost 4 bases and the V segment lost 7 bases, leaving 12 bases of the junction unmatched. The CDR3 totals 17 residues. The germline V gene has CDR1 ENHRY and CDR2 SYGVKD. CDR3 DNA sequence: TGTGCCATCATGACTAGCGGGGCCACCGTCGGGTACAATGAGCAGTTCTTC. Residues: CAIMTSGATVGYNEQFF.